This T cell receptor (beta chain) was profiled in a study of cytomegalovirus exposure and HLA in healthy donors. Method: immunoSEQ multiplex PCR; TCRdb's copy keeps in-frame clones and lacks some. Among approximately 170,000 clones listed, approximately 81% were seen once. Separate from the 666-subject first cohort was the approximately 110-subject validation cohort, to which the donors belonged. Study-wide points: The study designated over 150 TCR beta chains cytomegalovirus-associated. A few CMV-associated chains were confirmed in vitro to be specific for CMV antigens. Across donors, most TCRs were seen rarely, yet some public ones were widespread.

About this clone itself: The antigen remains undetermined.

The receptor comes from a man aged 30 to 39 in good health and CMV-seropositive. The specimen was PBMCs.

This CDR3 reads CAISTSGDYEQYF. For the CDR3, the DNA is TGTGCCATCAGTACTAGCGGAGACTACGAGCAGTACTTC. The rearrangement joins TRBV10-3 to TRBJ2-7, with 8 bases aligning to TRBD2. Trimming took 5 bases from V and 3 from J; bases not matched to a gene: 3. The germline gives CDR1 ENHRY, CDR2 SYGVKD. The CDR3 runs to 13 residues.